Listed here is a single TCR beta chain. Its antigen is not yet known. Base quality data are lacking; no much larger clone is found one base away. Lymph node samples came from the axillary draining lymph nodes of breast cancer patients. CDR1 and CDR2 are drawn from the germline V gene: SGHAT, FQNNGV. Germline trimming amounts to 4 bases on V and 4 bases on J, with 13 as the count of junction bases outside the gene matches. The CDR3 contains 18 residues, cysteine and phenylalanine counted. Only the CDR3 part of the read is kept: 54 bases, read in frame from the first base. These data originate in a study of breast tumors, draining lymph nodes, adjacent tissues (dated by TCRdb to about 2016). Background on the whole study: Breast cancer patients provided tumor, adjacent nontumor tissue and axillary lymph nodes, and the study compared the TCR beta repertoires across these three sources. The study was designed to assess the relationships and possible T-cell exchange between tumor, surrounding tissue and draining lymph node repertoires in human breast cancer.

Summary of the overall study and its limitations: Tumor T-cell repertoires showed less diversity than lymph node repertoires and more diversity than nontumor tissue repertoires, and tumor T-cell repertoires showed preferential V and J gene usage. In luminal-like breast cancer, tumor and nontumor tissue repertoires resembled each other significantly more than in basal-like breast cancer. Rather than being directly demonstrated, the conclusion that tumor T cells originate in lymph nodes was presented as consistent with a hypothesis. The data were judged consistent with most tumor T cells deriving from the lymph node and then expanding within tumor tissue.

TCRdb names Illumina HiSeq 2000 as the instrument used. TCR beta chain libraries were generated by multiplex PCR amplification. The amplified TCR beta chain products were analyzed by high-throughput sequencing. TCRdb cleaned the public reads at Q25 with fastp, built clones with MiXCR and kept in-frame beta chains. Rows matching on CDR3 protein sequence are summarized as one entry with the most common DNA and genes. Here the sample has around 300,000 distinct CDR3 sequences; 30% occur a single time. The ten most abundant clones make up around 1.1% of the sample. The rearranged segments are TRBV11-2 and TRBJ2-1; 10 central bases correspond to TRBD2. Sequenced: axillary lymph node tissue. This sequence was found in a female donor with breast cancer. Some clones in this sample may be carry-over from other donors' samples. DNA sequence: TGTGCCAGCAGCTCACTTAGGGGGGCGACTAGCGGGTACAATGAGCAGTTCTTC. Its amino acids are CASSSLRGATSGYNEQFF.